This T cell receptor (beta chain) was observed in a study of shared clonotypes between healthy human individuals. V lost 1 base and J lost 4, with 5 bases in between. This CDR3 spans 13 amino acids. The germline V gene has CDR1 SGHDN and CDR2 FVKESK. It was approximately 0.2 ug DNA, 31,000 or so T cell genomes, that sorted-subset replicate PCRs used. Profiling relied on immunoSEQ multiplex PCR, and the TCRdb table lists in-frame clones only, not all of them. There are about 110,000 clones in the sample; about 70% occur only once, and about 24% lies in the top ten. Study results and limitations: Of the naive CD4 clonotypes, approximately 5% were shared across a handful of donors. Non-shared clonotypes had lower generation probabilities than clonotypes shared by all four sorted-subset donors.

Remarks on this clone: Its antigen is as yet unknown.

The CD8 memory sample joined CD45RO+ cells and CCR7-negative CD45RA+ cells. The sequencing input was memory CD8+ T cells sorted from blood. Specified subset: CD45RO+ cells pooled with CCR7-negative TemRA cells. The rearrangement joins TRBV14 to TRBJ1-3; D gene unclear. The source of this sequence is a woman aged 30 to 39 in good health. The CDR3 bases are TGTGCCAGCAGCCAAGGGTACGGAAACACCATATATTTT. This codes for CASSQGYGNTIYF.